This T cell receptor (beta chain) derives from a study of T cells in Graves' hyperthyroidism and ophthalmopathy. Note on this clonotype: Its antigen is unknown. This may come from a read error, since a much larger clone is one base off.

Researchers took RNA transcripts and amplified the TCR beta CDR3 regions from them. Initially, a first-round RT-PCR of the TCR CDR3 employed the HTBI primer set. TCRdb recomputed calls from the multiplex PCR reads with MiXCR, one row per CDR3 protein. The table records some 770,000 distinct CDR3 sequences, roughly 17% of them present only once. General study results and limits: Model output signaled ophthalmopathy a median 6.5 months ahead of onset.

Around 9.8 ml fresh peripheral blood yielded the PBMCs. This clonotype was sampled from a man aged 18 to 30 with Graves' hyperthyroidism. The sequencing input was blood.

The CDR3 region is CACSPGTVQIDTQYF. CDR3 sequence (DNA): TGTGCCTGCTCACCCGGGACAGTTCAAATAGATACGCAGTATTTT. The genes are TRBV18 and TRBJ2-3; 7 bases are a match to TRBD1. Germline-derived CDR1 and CDR2 are KGHSH and LQKENI. The CDR3 totals 15 residues.